The clone carrying this T cell receptor (beta chain) was counted once. Its cognate antigen is unknown. Whereas donors were nominally healthy upon sampling, unrecorded immune exposures were probable. The PCR employed 60 Vbeta primers together with 13 Jbeta primers. Data came from immunoSEQ multiplex PCR; TCRdb stores just in-frame clones and leaves some out. The sample lists 100,000 to 150,000 clones; around 72% were seen once. The data belong to a study of cytomegalovirus exposure and HLA in healthy donors. About the study: An early release of data contained about 85 million unique TCRs, which came from HLA-typed donors. Study-level results: Later on, an analysis showed TCR association rates differing by HLA locus, with DRB1 the most and HLA-C the fewest.

CDR3 length equals 13 residues. V lost 4 bases, J lost 4 bases, and 10 bases lay in between. Germline V CDR1 and CDR2: SGHAT, FQNNGV. The source is a man aged 25 to 45 in good health and CMV-seronegative. Sequenced sample: PBMCs. This rearrangement joins TRBV11-2 to TRBJ2-5; tentatively, D is TRBD2 (5 bases). CDR3 in amino acids: CASSSRDLETQYF. CDR3 bases: TGTGCCAGCAGCTCCCGGGATCTAGAGACCCAGTACTTC.